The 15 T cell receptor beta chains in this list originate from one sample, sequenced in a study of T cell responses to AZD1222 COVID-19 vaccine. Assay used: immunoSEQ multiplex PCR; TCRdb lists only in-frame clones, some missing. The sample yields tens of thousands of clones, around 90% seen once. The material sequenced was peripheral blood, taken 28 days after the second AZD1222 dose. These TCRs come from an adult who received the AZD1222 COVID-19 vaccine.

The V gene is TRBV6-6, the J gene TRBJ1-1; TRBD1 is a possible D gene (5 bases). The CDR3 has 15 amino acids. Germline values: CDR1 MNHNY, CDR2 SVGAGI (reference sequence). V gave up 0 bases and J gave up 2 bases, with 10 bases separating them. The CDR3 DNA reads TGTGCCAGCAGTTACTCGTTGGGGACTAACACTGAAGCTTTCTTT. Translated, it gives CASSYSLGTNTEAFF.

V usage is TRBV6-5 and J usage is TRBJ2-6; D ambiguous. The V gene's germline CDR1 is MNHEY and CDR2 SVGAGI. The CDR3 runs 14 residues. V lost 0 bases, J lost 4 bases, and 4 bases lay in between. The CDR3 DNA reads TGTGCCAGCAGTTACTCGGGGGGGGCCAACGTCCTGACTTTC. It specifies CASSYSGGANVLTF.

CDR3 nucleotide sequence: TGTGCCAGCTCACCGGGAGTTTTAAATGAGCAGTTCTTC. This gives the protein CASSPGVLNEQFF. The chain combines TRBV18 with TRBJ2-1; possible D gene TRBD2, 5 bases. Deletions cut 3 bases from V and 7 bases from J, with 10 bases between. CDR1 KGHSH and CDR2 LQKENI come from the germline V gene. This CDR3 comprises 13 residues.

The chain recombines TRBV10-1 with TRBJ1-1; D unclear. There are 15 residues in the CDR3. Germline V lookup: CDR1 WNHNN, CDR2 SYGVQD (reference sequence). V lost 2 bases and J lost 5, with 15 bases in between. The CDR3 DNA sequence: TGCGCCAGCAGTGAGAAAAAGACACGGATGACTGAAGCTTTCTTT. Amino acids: CASSEKKTRMTEAFF.

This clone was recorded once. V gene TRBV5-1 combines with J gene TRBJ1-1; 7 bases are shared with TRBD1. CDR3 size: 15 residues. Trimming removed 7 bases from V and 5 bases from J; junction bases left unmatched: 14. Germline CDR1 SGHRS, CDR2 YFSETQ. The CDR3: CASYPKEGARTEAFF. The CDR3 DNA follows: TGCGCCAGCTACCCCAAAGAGGGGGCGAGGACTGAAGCTTTCTTT.

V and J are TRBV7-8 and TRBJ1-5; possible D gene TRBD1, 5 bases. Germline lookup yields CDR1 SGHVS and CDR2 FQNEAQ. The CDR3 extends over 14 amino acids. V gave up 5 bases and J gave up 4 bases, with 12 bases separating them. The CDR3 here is CASSLRDGNQPQHF. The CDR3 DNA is TGTGCCAGCAGCCTCCGGGACGGGAATCAGCCCCAGCATTTT.

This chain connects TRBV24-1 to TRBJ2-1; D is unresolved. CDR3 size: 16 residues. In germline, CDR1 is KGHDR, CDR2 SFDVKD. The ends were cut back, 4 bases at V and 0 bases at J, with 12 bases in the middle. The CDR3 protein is CATSDRTASSYNEQFF. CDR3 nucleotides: TGTGCCACCAGTGACCGGACGGCGAGCTCCTACAATGAGCAGTTCTTC.

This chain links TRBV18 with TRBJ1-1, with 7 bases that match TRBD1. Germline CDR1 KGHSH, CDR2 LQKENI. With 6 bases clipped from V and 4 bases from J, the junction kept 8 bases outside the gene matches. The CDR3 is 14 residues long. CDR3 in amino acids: CASSLIDRATEAFF. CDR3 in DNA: TGTGCCAGCTCCCTTATAGACAGGGCCACTGAAGCTTTCTTT.

The CDR3 nucleotides are TGTGCCAGCAGCGCCTTATACGCGGGCACGGCAGATACGCAGTATTTT. It encodes CASSALYAGTADTQYF. The rearrangement joins TRBV9 to TRBJ2-3; D is perhaps TRBD2 (5 bases). This CDR3 is built from 16 residues. Germline values: CDR1 SGDLS, CDR2 YYNGEE. Trimming shortened V by 3 bases and J by 4 bases, and 18 bases separated the two germline ends. Full variable domain (outside the CDR3, taken from reference TRBV9 and TRBJ2-3): DSGVTQTPKHLITATGQRVTLRCSPRSGDLSVYWYQQSLDQGLQFLIQYYNGEERAKGNILERFSAQQFPDLHSELNLSSLELGDSALYFCASSALYAGTADTQYFGPGTRLTVL.

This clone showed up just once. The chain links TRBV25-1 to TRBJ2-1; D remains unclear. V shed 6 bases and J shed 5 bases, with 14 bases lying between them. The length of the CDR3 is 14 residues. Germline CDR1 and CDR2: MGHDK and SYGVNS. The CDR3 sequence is CASSDPGRNNEQFF. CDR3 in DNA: TGTGCCAGCAGCGACCCGGGCAGAAACAATGAGCAGTTCTTC.

The DNA for the CDR3 is TGTGCCAGCAGCCCGGCAAGGGGACAGGGGGAAAATGAGCAGTTCTTC. It encodes CASSPARGQGENEQFF. The rearrangement uses TRBV5-4 and TRBJ2-1; 11 nucleotides agree with TRBD1. The CDR3 runs 16 residues. With V trimmed by 4 bases and J by 7 bases, 10 bases remained unmatched. Germline CDR1 and CDR2: SGHNT and YYREEE (reference sequence).

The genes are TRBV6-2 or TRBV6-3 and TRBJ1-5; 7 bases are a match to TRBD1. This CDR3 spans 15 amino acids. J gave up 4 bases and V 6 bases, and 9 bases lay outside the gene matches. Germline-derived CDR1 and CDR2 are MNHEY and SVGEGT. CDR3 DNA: TGTGCCAGCAGCCCCGACAGGGATGAGAATCAGCCCCAGCATTTT. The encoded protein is CASSPDRDENQPQHF.

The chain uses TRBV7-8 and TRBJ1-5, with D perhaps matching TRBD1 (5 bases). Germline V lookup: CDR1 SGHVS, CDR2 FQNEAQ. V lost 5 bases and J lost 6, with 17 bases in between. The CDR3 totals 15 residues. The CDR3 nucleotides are TGTGCCAGCAGCCTAATGGACACCTCCGGTCAGCCCCAGCATTTT. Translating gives CASSLMDTSGQPQHF. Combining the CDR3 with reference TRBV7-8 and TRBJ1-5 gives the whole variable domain GAGVSQSPRYKVAKRGQDVALRCDPISGHVSLFWYQQALGQGPEFLTYFQNEAQLDKSGLPSDRFFAERPEGSVSTLKIQRTQQEDSAVYLCASSLMDTSGQPQHFGDGTRLSIL.

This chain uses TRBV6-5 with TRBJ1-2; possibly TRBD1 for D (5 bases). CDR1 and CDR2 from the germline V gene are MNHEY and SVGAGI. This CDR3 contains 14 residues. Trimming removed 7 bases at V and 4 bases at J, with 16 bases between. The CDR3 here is CASTKKLRGYGYTF. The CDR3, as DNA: TGTGCCAGCACTAAAAAACTTAGGGGCTATGGCTACACCTTC.

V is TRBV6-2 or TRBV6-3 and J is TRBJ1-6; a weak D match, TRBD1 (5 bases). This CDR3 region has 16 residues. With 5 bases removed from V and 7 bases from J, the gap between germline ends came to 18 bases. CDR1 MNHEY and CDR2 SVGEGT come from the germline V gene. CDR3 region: CASSPLPGRKNSPLHF. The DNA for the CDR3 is TGTGCCAGCAGTCCCCTTCCGGGACGGAAGAATTCACCCCTCCACTTT.